Below are 7 T cell receptor beta chains sequenced from a single sample in a study of T cell responses to AZD1222 COVID-19 vaccine. Only in-frame clones appear in the TCRdb table, and some are missing; sequencing was by immunoSEQ multiplex PCR. Of 85,000 to 120,000 clones listed, about 90% are singletons. Sequencing was performed on peripheral blood, taken 28 days after the second AZD1222 dose. The source is an adult who received the AZD1222 COVID-19 vaccine.

This clone was detected only a few times. The CDR3 sequence is CASSFRTGELFF. DNA of the CDR3: TGTGCCAGCAGCTTTCGGACCGGGGAGCTGTTTTTT. This sequence joins TRBV7-9 and TRBJ2-2; D ambiguous. Looked up from germline, CDR1 is SEHNR and CDR2 is FQNEAQ (reference sequence). Deletions cut 3 bases from V and 5 bases from J, with 4 bases between. CDR3 size: 12 residues.

This clone was counted once. The V and J genes are TRBV20-1 and TRBJ1-1; D is ambiguous. CDR3 length: 14 amino acids. Trimming removed 3 bases at V and 4 bases at J, with 15 bases between. The V gene's germline CDR1 is DFQATT and CDR2 SNEGSKA (reference sequence). CDR3 amino acids: CSASFGRQATEAFF. The CDR3 coding sequence is TGCAGTGCTAGTTTCGGACGGCAAGCCACTGAAGCTTTCTTT.

The J gene is TRBJ1-2, the V gene TRBV14; tentatively, D is TRBD1 (5 bases). The germline V and J ends were trimmed by 1 base and 8 bases, with 11 bases remaining between them. The CDR3 consists of 13 residues. Germline CDR1 is SGHDN and CDR2 is FVKESK. CDR3 DNA: TGTGCCAGCAGCCAAGCCCCAGGGACCGGCTACACCTTC. Translating it yields CASSQAPGTGYTF.

The table lists this clone with a count of one. Within the sample, other DNA sequences also encode this same CDR3. The genes are TRBV3-1 (or the pseudogene TRBV3-2) and TRBJ2-1; D uncertain. CDR3 length: 11 residues. Germline V lookup: CDR1 LGHDT, CDR2 YNNKEL (reference sequence). V was clipped by 5 bases and J by 9 bases, with 8 bases between them. This chain's CDR3 is CASSRVGEQFF. The CDR3 DNA reads as TGTGCCAGCAGCAGGGTCGGTGAGCAGTTCTTC.

The V call is TRBV7-3, the J call TRBJ1-1; D is possibly TRBD1 (5 bases). Germline-derived CDR1 and CDR2 are SGHTA and FQGTGA. This CDR3 region has 15 residues. Trimming took 2 bases from V and 2 from J, leaving 12 bases between them. CDR3 protein: CASSLQGAENTEAFF. The CDR3 nucleotides are TGTGCCAGCAGCTTACAAGGGGCAGAAAACACTGAAGCTTTCTTT.

The genes are TRBV5-8 and TRBJ1-4, with D possibly matching TRBD1 (5 bases). V was clipped by 2 bases and J by 8 bases, with 7 bases between them. The CDR3 totals 12 residues. Germline CDR1 is SGHTS and CDR2 is YDEGEE. The CDR3 is CASSFAGEKLFF. In nucleotides, the CDR3 is TGTGCCAGCAGCTTCGCAGGGGAAAAACTGTTTTTT.

The chain has TRBV7-2 and TRBJ1-2; 7 positions match TRBD1. The V segment lost 2 bases and the J segment 8 bases; nucleotides outside the gene matches: 8. CDR3 length: 14 residues. Germline V gives CDR1 SGHTA, CDR2 FQGNSA. The DNA of the CDR3 is TGTGCCAGCAGCTTACAGGGCGTGGACAGGGGCTACACCTTC. Translated: CASSLQGVDRGYTF.